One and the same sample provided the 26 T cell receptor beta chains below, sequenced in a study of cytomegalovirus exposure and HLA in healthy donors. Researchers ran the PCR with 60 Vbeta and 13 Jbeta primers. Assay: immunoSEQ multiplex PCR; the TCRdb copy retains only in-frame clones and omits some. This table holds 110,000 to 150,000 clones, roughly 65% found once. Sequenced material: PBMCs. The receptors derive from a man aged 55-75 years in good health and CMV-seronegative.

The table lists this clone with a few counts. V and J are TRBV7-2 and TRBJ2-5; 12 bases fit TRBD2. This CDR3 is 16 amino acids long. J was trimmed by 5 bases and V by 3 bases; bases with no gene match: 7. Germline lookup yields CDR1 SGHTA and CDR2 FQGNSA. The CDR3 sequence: CASSLGLAGGRETQYF. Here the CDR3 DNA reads TGTGCCAGCAGCTTGGGACTAGCGGGTGGGCGGGAGACCCAGTACTTC.

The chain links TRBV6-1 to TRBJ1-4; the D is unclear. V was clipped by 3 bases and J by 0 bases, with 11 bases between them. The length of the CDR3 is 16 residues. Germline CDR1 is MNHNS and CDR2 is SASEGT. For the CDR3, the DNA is TGTGCCAGCAGTGATCCCCTCACTTCAACTAATGAAAAACTGTTTTTT. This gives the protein CASSDPLTSTNEKLFF.

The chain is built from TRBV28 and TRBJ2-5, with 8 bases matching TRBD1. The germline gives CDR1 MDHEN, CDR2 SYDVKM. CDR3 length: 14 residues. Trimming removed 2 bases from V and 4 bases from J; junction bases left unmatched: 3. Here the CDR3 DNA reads TGTGCCAGCAGTTTAGGACAGGGAATAGAGACCCAGTACTTC. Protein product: CASSLGQGIETQYF.

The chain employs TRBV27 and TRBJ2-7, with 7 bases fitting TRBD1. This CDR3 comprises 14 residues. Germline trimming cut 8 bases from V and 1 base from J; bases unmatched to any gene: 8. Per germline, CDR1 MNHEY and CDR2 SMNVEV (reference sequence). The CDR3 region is CASSPGQLSYEQYF. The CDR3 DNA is TGTGCCAGCTCTCCGGGACAGTTATCCTACGAGCAGTACTTC.

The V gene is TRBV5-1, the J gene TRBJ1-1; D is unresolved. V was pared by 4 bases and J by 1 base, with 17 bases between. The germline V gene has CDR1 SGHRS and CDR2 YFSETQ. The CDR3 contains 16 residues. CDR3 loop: CASSPEGPSRNTEAFF. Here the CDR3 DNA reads TGCGCCAGCAGCCCCGAGGGCCCCAGTAGGAACACTGAAGCTTTCTTT.

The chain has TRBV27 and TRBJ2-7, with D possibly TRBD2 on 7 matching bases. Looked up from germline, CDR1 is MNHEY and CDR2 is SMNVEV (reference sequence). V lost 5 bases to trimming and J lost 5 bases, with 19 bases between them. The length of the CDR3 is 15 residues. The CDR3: CASSPRLNGGHEQYF. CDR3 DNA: TGTGCCAGCAGTCCCCGCCTCAACGGGGGGCACGAGCAGTACTTC.

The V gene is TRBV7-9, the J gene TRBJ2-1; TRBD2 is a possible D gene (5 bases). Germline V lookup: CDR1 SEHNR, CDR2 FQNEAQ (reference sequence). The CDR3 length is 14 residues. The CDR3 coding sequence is TGTGCATCTAAGTTACTAGTAACCTACAATGAGCAGTTCTTC. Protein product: CASKLLVTYNEQFF.

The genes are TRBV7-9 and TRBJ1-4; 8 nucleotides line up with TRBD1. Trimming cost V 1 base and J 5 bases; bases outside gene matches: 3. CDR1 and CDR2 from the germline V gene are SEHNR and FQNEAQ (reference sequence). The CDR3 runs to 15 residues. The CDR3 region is CASSLGTGQNEKLFF. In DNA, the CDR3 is TGTGCCAGCAGCTTAGGGACAGGGCAGAATGAAAAACTGTTTTTT.

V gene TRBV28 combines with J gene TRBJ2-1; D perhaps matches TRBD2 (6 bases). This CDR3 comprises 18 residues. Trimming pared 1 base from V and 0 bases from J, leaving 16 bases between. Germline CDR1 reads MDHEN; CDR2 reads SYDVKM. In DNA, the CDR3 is TGTGCCAGCAGTTTATTGGGGGGAGAGTTGAGCTCCTACAATGAGCAGTTCTTC. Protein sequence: CASSLLGGELSSYNEQFF.

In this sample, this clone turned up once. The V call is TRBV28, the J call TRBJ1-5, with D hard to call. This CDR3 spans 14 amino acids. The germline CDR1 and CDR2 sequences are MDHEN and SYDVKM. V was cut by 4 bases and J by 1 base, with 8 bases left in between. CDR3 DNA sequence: TGTGCCAGCAGTTACCCTAGCAGCAATCAGCCCCAGCATTTT. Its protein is CASSYPSSNQPQHF.

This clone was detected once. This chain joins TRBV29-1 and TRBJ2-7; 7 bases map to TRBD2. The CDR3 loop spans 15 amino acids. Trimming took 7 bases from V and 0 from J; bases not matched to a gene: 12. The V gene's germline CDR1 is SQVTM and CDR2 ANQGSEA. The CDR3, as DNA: TGCAGCGCTTCGGGGGGTTCCCGGAGCTCCTACGAGCAGTACTTC. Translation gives CSASGGSRSSYEQYF.

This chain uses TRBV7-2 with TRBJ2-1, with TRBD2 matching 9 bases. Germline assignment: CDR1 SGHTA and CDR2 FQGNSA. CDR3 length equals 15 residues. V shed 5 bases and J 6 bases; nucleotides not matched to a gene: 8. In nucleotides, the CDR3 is TGTGCCAGCAGCCCACCAGCGGGAGGAACCAATGAGCAGTTCTTC. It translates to CASSPPAGGTNEQFF.

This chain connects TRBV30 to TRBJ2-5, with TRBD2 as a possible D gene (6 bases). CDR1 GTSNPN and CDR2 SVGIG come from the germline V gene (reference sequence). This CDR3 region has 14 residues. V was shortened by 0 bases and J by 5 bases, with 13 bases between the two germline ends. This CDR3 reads CAWSVAGSLETQYF. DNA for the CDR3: TGTGCCTGGAGTGTTGCCGGGAGTTTGGAGACCCAGTACTTC.

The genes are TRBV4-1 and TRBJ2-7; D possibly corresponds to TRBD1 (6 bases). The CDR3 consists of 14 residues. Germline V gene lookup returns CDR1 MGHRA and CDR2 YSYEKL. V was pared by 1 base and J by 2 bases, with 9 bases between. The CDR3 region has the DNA TGCGCCAGCAGCCAAGTACAGGGCACCTACGAGCAGTACTTC. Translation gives CASSQVQGTYEQYF.

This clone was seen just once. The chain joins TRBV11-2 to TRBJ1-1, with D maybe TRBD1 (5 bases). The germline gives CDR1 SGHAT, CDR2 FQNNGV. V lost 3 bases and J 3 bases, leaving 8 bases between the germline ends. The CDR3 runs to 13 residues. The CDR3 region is CASSFGADTEAFF. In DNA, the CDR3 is TGTGCCAGCAGCTTTGGGGCGGACACTGAAGCTTTCTTT.

In nucleotides, the CDR3 is TGTGCCAGCAGTACCGGGACTAGCGGTTACAATGAGCAGTTCTTC. It translates to CASSTGTSGYNEQFF. The chain combines TRBV27 with TRBJ2-1; 11 bases match TRBD2. This CDR3 has 15 residues. V gave up 5 bases and J gave up 4 bases; unmatched junction bases: 4. From germline, CDR1 is MNHEY and CDR2 SMNVEV (reference sequence).

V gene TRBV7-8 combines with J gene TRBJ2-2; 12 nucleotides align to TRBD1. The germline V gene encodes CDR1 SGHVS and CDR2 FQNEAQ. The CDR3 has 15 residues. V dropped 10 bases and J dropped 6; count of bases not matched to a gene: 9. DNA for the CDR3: TGTGCCAACCTCCGGGACAGGGGGCTATCCGGGGAGCTGTTTTTT. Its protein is CANLRDRGLSGELFF.

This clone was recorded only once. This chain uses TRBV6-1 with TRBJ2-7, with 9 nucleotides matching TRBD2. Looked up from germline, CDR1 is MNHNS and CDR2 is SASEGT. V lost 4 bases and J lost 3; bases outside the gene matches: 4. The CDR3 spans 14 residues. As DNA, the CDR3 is TGTGCCAGCAGTGCCGATAGCGGGAGCTACGAGCAGTACTTC. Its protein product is CASSADSGSYEQYF.

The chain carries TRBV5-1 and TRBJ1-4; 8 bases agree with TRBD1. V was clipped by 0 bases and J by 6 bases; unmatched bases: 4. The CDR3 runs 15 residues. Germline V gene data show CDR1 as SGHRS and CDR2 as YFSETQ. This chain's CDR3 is CASSLATGGYEKLFF. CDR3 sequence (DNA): TGCGCCAGCAGCTTGGCAACAGGGGGATATGAAAAACTGTTTTTT.

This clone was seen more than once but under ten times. The CDR3 reads CASSFWGGDTEAFF. The CDR3 nucleotides read TGTGCCAGCAGTTTTTGGGGGGGGGACACTGAAGCTTTCTTT. The chain joins TRBV28 to TRBJ1-1; maybe TRBD1 (5 bases). This CDR3 contains 14 residues. V lost 3 bases and J 3 bases, leaving 11 bases between the germline ends. Germline-derived CDR1 and CDR2 are MDHEN and SYDVKM. The full variable domain, in which reference TRBV28 and TRBJ1-1 provide the parts outside the CDR3, is DVKVTQSSRYLVKRTGEKVFLECVQDMDHENMFWYRQDPGLGLRLIYFSYDVKMKEKGDIPEGYSVSREKKERFSLILESASTNQTSMYLCASSFWGGDTEAFFGQGTRLTVV.

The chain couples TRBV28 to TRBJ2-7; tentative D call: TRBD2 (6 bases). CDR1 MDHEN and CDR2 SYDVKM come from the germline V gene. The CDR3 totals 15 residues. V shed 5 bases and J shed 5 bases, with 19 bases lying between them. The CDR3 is CASSPALEGLNEQYF. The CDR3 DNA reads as TGTGCCAGCAGTCCGGCGCTAGAGGGACTCAACGAGCAGTACTTC.

CDR3 sequence: CASSYGATEQYF. CDR3 coding DNA: TGTGCCAGCAGCTATGGGGCTACAGAGCAGTACTTC. The chain couples TRBV7-9 to TRBJ2-7, with D possibly being TRBD1 (5 bases). CDR1 is SEHNR, CDR2 FQNEAQ, per germline (reference sequence). The CDR3 runs to 12 residues. The germline V and J ends were trimmed by 4 bases and 7 bases, with 11 bases remaining between them. Filled out from reference TRBV7-9 and TRBJ2-7, the complete variable domain reads DTGVSQNPRHKITKRGQNVTFRCDPISEHNRLYWYRQTLGQGPEFLTYFQNEAQLEKSRLLSDRFSAERPKGSFSTLEIQRTEQGDSAMYLCASSYGATEQYFGPGTRLTVT.

The CDR3 nucleotides are TGTGCCAGCACCCGTGTTGTGGGGAGCTCCTATAATTCACCCCTCCACTTT. This codes for CASTRVVGSSYNSPLHF. The J gene is TRBJ1-6, the V gene TRBV9, with D uncertain. Germline loops: CDR1 SGDLS, CDR2 YYNGEE. The V gene lost 6 bases and the J gene lost 0 bases, with 16 bases spanning the gap. The CDR3 spans 17 residues.

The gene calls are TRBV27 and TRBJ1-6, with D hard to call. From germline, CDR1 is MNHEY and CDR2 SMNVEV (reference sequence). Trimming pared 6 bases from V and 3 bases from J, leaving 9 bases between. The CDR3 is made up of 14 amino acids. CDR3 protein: CASRADRYNSPLHF. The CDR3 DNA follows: TGTGCCAGCAGGGCTGATCGCTATAATTCACCCCTCCACTTT.

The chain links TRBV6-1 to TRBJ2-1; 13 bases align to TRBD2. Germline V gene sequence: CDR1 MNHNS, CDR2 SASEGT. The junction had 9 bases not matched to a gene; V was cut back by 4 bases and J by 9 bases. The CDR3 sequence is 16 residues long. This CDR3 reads CASSVPGLAGSGEQFF. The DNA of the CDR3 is TGTGCCAGCAGTGTCCCGGGACTAGCGGGGTCAGGTGAGCAGTTCTTC.

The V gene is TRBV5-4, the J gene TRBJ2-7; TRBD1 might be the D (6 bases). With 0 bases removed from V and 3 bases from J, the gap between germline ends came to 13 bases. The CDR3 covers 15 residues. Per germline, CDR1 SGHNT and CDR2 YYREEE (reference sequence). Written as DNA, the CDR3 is TGTGCCAGCAGCTTGGGGGCAGGGGACCTCTACGAGCAGTACTTC. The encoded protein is CASSLGAGDLYEQYF.